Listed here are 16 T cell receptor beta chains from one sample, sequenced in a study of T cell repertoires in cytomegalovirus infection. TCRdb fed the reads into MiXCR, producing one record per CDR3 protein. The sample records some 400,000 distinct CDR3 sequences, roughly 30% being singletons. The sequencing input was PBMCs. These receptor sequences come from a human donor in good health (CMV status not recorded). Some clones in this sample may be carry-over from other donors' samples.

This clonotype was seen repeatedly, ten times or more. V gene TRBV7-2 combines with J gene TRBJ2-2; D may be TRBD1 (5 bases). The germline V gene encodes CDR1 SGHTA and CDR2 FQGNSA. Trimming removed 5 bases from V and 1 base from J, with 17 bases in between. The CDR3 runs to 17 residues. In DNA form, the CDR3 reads TGTGCCAGCAGCCGCATCTCAGGGCCAGGGAACACCGGGGAGCTGTTTTTT. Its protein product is CASSRISGPGNTGELFF. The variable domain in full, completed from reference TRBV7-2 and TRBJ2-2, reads GAGVSQSPSNKVTEKGKDVELRCDPISGHTALYWYRQSLGQGLEFLIYFQGNSAPDKSGLPSDRFSAERTGGSVSTLTIQRTQQEDSAVYLCASSRISGPGNTGELFFGEGSRLTVL.

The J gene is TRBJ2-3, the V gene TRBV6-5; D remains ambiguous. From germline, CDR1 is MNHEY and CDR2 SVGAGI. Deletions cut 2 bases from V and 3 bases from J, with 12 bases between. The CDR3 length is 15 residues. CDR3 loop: CASSYGTARTDTQYF. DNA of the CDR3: TGTGCCAGCAGTTACGGAACAGCTCGGACAGATACGCAGTATTTT.

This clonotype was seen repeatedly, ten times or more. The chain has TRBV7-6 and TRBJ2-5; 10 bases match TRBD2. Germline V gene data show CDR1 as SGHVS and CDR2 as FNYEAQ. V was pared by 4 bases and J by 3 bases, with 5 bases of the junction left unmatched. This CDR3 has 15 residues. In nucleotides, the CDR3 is TGTGCCAGCAGCTCTCGGACTAGCGGCGAAGAGACCCAGTACTTC. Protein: CASSSRTSGEETQYF.

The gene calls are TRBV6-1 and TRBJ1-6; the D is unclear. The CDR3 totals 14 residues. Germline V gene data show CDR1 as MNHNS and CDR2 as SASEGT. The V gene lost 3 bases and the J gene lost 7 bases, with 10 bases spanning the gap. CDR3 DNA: TGTGCCAGCAGTGATGCTCTAGGGAATTCACCCCTCCACTTT. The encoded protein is CASSDALGNSPLHF.

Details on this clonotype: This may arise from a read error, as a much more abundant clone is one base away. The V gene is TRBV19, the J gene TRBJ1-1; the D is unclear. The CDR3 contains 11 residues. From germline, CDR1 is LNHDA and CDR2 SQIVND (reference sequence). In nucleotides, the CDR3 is TGTGACAGTACCTTCGACACTGAAGCTTTCTTT. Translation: CDSTFDTEAFF. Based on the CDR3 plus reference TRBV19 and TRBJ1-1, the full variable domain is DGGITQSPKYLFRKEGQNVTLSCEQNLNHDAMYWYRQDPGQGLRLIYYSQIVNDFQKGDIAEGYSVSREKKESFPLTVTSAQKNPTAFYLCDSTFDTEAFFGQGTRLTVV.

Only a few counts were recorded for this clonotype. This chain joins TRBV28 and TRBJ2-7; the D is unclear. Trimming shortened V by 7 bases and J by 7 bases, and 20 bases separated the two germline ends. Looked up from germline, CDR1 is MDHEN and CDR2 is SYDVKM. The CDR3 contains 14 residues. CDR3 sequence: CASTHSSQLREQYF. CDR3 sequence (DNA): TGTGCCAGCACCCACAGCTCACAACTTCGGGAGCAGTACTTC.

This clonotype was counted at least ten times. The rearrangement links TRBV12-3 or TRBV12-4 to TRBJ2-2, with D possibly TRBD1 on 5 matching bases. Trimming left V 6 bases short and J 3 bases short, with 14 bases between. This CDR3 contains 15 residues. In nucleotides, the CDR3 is TGTGCCAGCAGGGGGCCTGCAGCCTACACCGGGGAGCTGTTTTTT. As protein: CASRGPAAYTGELFF.

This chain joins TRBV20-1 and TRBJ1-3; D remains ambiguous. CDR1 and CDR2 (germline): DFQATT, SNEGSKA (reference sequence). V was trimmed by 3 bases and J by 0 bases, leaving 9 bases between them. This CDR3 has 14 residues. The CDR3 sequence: CSASLTNSGNTIYF. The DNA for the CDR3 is TGCAGTGCTAGCCTGACGAACTCTGGAAACACCATATATTTT.

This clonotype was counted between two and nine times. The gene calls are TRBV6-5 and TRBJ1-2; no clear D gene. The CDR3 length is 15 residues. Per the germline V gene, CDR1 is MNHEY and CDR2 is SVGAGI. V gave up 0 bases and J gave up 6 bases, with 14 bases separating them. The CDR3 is CASSYSRTVRNGYTF. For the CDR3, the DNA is TGTGCCAGCAGTTACTCTAGGACGGTCAGAAATGGCTACACCTTC.

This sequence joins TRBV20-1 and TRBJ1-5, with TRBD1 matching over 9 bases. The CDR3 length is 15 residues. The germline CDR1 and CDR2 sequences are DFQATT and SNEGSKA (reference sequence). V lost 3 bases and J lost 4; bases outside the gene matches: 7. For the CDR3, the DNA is TGCAGTGCTAGGATTCTGGGACAGGGTAATCAGCCCCAGCATTTT. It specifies CSARILGQGNQPQHF.

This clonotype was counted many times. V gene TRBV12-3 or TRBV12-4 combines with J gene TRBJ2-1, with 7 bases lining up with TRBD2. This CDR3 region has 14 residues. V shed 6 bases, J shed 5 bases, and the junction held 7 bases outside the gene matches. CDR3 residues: CASSTRDYNNEQFF. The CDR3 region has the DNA TGTGCCAGCAGCACCCGGGACTACAACAATGAGCAGTTCTTC.

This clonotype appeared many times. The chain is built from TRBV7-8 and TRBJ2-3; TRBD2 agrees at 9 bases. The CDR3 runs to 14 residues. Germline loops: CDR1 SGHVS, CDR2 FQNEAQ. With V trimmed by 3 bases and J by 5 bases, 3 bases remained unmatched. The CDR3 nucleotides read TGTGCCAGCAGCTTTAGCGGGGGAAAAGATACGCAGTATTTT. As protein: CASSFSGGKDTQYF. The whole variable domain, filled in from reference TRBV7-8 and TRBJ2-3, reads GAGVSQSPRYKVAKRGQDVALRCDPISGHVSLFWYQQALGQGPEFLTYFQNEAQLDKSGLPSDRFFAERPEGSVSTLKIQRTQQEDSAVYLCASSFSGGKDTQYFGPGTRLTVL.

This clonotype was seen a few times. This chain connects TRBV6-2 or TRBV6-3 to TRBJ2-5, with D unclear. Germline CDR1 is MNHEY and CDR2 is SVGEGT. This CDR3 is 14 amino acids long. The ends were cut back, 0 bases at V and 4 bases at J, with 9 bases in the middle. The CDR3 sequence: CASSYSRTLETQYF. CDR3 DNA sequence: TGTGCCAGCAGTTACTCGAGAACGCTAGAGACCCAGTACTTC.

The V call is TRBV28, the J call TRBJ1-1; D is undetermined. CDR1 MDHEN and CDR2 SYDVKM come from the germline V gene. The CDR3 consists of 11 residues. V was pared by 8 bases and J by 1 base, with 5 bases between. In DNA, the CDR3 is TGTGCCAGCGAGGGGAACACTGAAGCTTTCTTT. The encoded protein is CASEGNTEAFF.

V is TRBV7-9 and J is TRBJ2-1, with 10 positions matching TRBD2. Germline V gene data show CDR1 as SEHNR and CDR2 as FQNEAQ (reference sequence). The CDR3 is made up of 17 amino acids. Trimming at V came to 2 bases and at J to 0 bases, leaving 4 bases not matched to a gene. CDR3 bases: TGTGCCAGCAGCTTACTAACTAGCGGGGTCTCCTACAATGAGCAGTTCTTC. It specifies CASSLLTSGVSYNEQFF.

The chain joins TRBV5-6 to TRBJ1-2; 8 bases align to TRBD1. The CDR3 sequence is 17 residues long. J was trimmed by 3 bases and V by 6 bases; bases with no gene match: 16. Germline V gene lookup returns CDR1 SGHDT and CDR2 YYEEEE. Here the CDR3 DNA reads TGTGCCAGCATCCCTTGGGACAGGACAAAGGAAGACTATGGCTACACCTTC. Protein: CASIPWDRTKEDYGYTF.